This TCR beta chain emerged from a study of vaccination effects on CD4 cells after COVID-19. With regard to this clone: Antigen: not known.

Whole-study results and caveats: In the study, convalescent patients were few, and early post-infection timepoints were absent.

With the ViraFEST assay, the study expanded antigen-specific CD4+ T cells using viral peptide pools, then sequenced them. Following a roughly 11-day culture, CD4+ T cells were purified. BNT162b2 vaccine or mRNA-1273 vaccine was given to participants in two doses. Each culture well received about 1.8 million PBMC. These cells were then cultured in IMDM with roughly 9.8 IU/ml IL-2 and around 10 ug/ml peptides. V was cut by 1 base and J by 9 bases, with 13 bases left in between. CDR1 is GTSNPN, CDR2 SVGIG, per germline (reference sequence). The length of the CDR3 is 13 residues. Data came from immunoSEQ multiplex PCR; TCRdb stores just in-frame clones and leaves some out. This table has about 66,000 clones, under 80% appearing once.

This receptor was identified in a human donor who received a COVID-19 vaccine. J is TRBJ2-1 and V is TRBV30; TRBD2 is a possible D gene (5 bases). The sample in question was CD4+ T cells from PBMCs cultured with HCoV-OC43 spike peptides, obtained after COVID-19 vaccination. Documented subset: HCoV-OC43 spike overlapping peptide pool stimulation. CDR3 bases: TGTGCCTGGAGTGCTAACGGGGTCGGTGAGCAGTTCTTC. Translation: CAWSANGVGEQFF.